The rows below give T cell receptor beta chains drawn from one sample of a study of shared clonotypes between healthy human individuals. Profiled with immunoSEQ multiplex PCR; TCRdb holds only in-frame clones, not every one. Of fewer than 650,000 clones detected, roughly four fifths appear once; the ten largest clones hold 10% to 15%. Material for sequencing was PBMCs. The source is a woman aged 35 to 49 in good health. Some clones in this sample may be carry-over from other donors' samples. Each CDR3 is given with its conserved first and last residue. A D gene is named only where the DNA matches it firmly. Expanded clones get a size class; other rows say once, few or many, or leave the size out.

>TRBJ2-2|few|TRBV10-3|.
TGTGCCATCAAACCCCAGGGTACCTATCGCACCGGGGAGCTGTTTTTT
CAIKPQGTYRTGELFF
>TRBJ1-1|few|TRBV27|.
TGTGCCAGCAGTTTATATTGGGAGGGTGAAGCTTTCTTT
CASSLYWEGEAFF
>TRBJ2-7|.|TRBV5-4|.
TGTGCCAGCAGCTCCGGGGACCCCAACTACTCCTACGAGCAGTACTTC
CASSSGDPNYSYEQYF
>TRBJ1-4|.|TRBV27|TRBD1
TGTGCCAGCAGTCTCGGGACAGGGAGTGAAAAACTGTTTTTT
CASSLGTGSEKLFF
>TRBJ2-7|once|TRBV7-3|TRBD2
TGTGCCAGCAGCTTAACGGGAGGGCCCGACGAGCAGTACTTC
CASSLTGGPDEQYF
>TRBJ2-7|.|TRBV11-1|TRBD1
TGTGCCAGCAGCTTAAGTAGGTTGGGGACAGCAGCCTCCGAGCAGTACTTC
CASSLSRLGTAASEQYF
>TRBJ2-7|once|TRBV30|TRBD2
TGTGCCTGGAGTGCCCTTCGACTAGCGGGAGTCTACGAGCAGTACTTC
CAWSALRLAGVYEQYF
>TRBJ2-7|.|TRBV7-9|.
TGTGCCAGCAGCCTATACCGGGACACAGTCCACGAGCAGTACTTC
CASSLYRDTVHEQYF
>TRBJ2-3|.|TRBV27|.
TGTGCCAGCAGTGCCCCCCGTCAGGGCACAGATACGCAGTATTTT
CASSAPRQGTDTQYF
>TRBJ2-1|once|TRBV20-1|.
TGCAGTGCTGCAAAGCTGGGAGAGCAGTTCTTC
CSAAKLGEQFF
>TRBJ2-7|once|TRBV25-1|TRBD1
TGTGCCAGCAGTGGGACAGGGGGCGTCTCCTACGAGCAGTACTTC
CASSGTGGVSYEQYF
>TRBJ1-5|.|TRBV19|.
TGTGCCAGTAGTGGCGGAGTCAATCAGCCCCAGCATTTT
CASSGGVNQPQHF
>TRBJ2-1|.|TRBV19|.
TGTGCCAGTAGTTCGTGGGGCGATTCCTACAATGAGCAGTTCTTC
CASSSWGDSYNEQFF
>TRBJ2-7|.|TRBV7-9|.
TGTGCCAGCAGCTCGGGGAGGACCCTGTCGGTCTACGAGCAGTACTTC
CASSSGRTLSVYEQYF
>TRBJ2-5|.|TRBV14|.
TGTGCCAGCAGCCAAGAGTTGGATTCGGGGGCCCAGTACTTC
CASSQELDSGAQYF
>TRBJ2-7|.|TRBV5-5|.
TGTGCCAGCAGCAACCCGCGGGACAGCTCCTACGAGCAGTACTTC
CASSNPRDSSYEQYF
>TRBJ2-1|.|TRBV6-5|TRBD2
TGTGCCAGCAGTTACGTCCTAGCGGCCTACAATGAGCAGTTCTTC
CASSYVLAAYNEQFF
>TRBJ2-7|.|TRBV5-1|.
TGCGCCAGCAGCTTGGCGGGAGATGAATACGAGCAGTACTTC
CASSLAGDEYEQYF
>TRBJ2-3|once|TRBV5-1|.
TGCGCCAGCAGCTTGGAGTTTGGCACAGATACGCAGTATTTT
CASSLEFGTDTQYF
>TRBJ1-1|.|TRBV18|.
TGTGCCAGCTCATCCGGGACGGGGAACACTGAAGCTTTCTTT
CASSSGTGNTEAFF
>TRBJ1-2|once|TRBV27|.
TGTGCCAGCGGTTTACAGGAGAACTATGGCTACACCTTC
CASGLQENYGYTF
>TRBJ2-3|.|TRBV27|.
TGTGCCAGCAGGGGGTCCTTCACAGATACGCAGTATTTT
CASRGSFTDTQYF
>TRBJ2-6|.|TRBV4-3|.
TGCGCCAGCAGCCCCCGTCCCTCTGGGGCCAACGTCCTGACTTTC
CASSPRPSGANVLTF
>TRBJ2-6|.|TRBV7-3|.
TGTGCCAGCAGCCCACAATATCCCGAAGATGGGGCCAACGTCCTGACTTTC
CASSPQYPEDGANVLTF
>TRBJ1-3|.|TRBV5-1|TRBD1
TGCGCCAGCAGCTTGGGGACAGGGGTAAACACCATATATTTT
CASSLGTGVNTIYF
>TRBJ1-5|once|TRBV5-6|.
TGTGCCAGCAGCAGCGGAATAGGCAATCAGCCCCAGCATTTT
CASSSGIGNQPQHF
>TRBJ2-6|.|TRBV5-4|.
TGTGCCAGCAGCCTACCCGGGGGCGCGATAGGATCTGGGGCCAACGTCCTGACTTTC
CASSLPGGAIGSGANVLTF
>TRBJ2-1|once|TRBV6-5|TRBD2
TGTGCCAGCATCAGGGACTACGCCAACAATGAGCAGTTCTTC
CASIRDYANNEQFF
>TRBJ2-5|.|TRBV4-2|TRBD2
TGTGCCAGCAGCCAGGGGCGGGAGGGCCAGGGGCGAGAGACCCAGTACTTC
CASSQGREGQGRETQYF
>TRBJ1-6|.|TRBV10-1|.
TGCGCCAGCAGTCCGGGGAGTTACGGTTCACCCCTCCACTTT
CASSPGSYGSPLHF
>TRBJ2-2|.|TRBV15|.
TGTGCCACCAGCAGAGACATCACCGGGGAGCTGTTTTTT
CATSRDITGELFF
>TRBJ2-2|.|TRBV7-2|.
TGTGCCAGCAGCTTAGGGATGAACCGCCCCGAGGCCACCGGGGAGCTGTTTTTT
CASSLGMNRPEATGELFF
>TRBJ2-2|.|TRBV10-3|TRBD1
TGTGCCATCAAAACGGCCGGCAGGGGGTCCGGGGAGCTGTTTTTT
CAIKTAGRGSGELFF